This T cell receptor beta chain was documented in a study of CD8 T cells in ankylosing spondylitis. As the method for making TCR beta libraries, quantitative 5'-RACE with molecular barcodes was used. One entry per CDR3 protein results from TCRdb running MiXCR on the 5' RACE reads. In the table there are roughly 240,000 distinct CDR3 sequences, 8% to 9% of which are singletons. There are many counts of this clonotype. Its antigen is unidentified. Study observations and caveats: Significantly higher representation of disease-linked clones was reported for matched ankylosing spondylitis synovial fluid.

CDR1 is SGDLS and CDR2 is YYNGEE in the germline V gene. After removal of 4 bases from V and 5 bases from J, the junction contained 13 bases not matched to a gene. This CDR3 has 17 amino acids. The sequenced sample was blood, either unsorted or a sorted T cell fraction (not recorded which). The clonotype comes from a female donor with ankylosing spondylitis or in good health (not recorded which). This rearrangement joins TRBV9 to TRBJ2-3; 10 bases line up with TRBD2. The CDR3 spells CASSPGSGRALGDTQYF. The CDR3 DNA reads TGTGCCAGCAGCCCCGGCAGCGGGAGGGCCTTGGGAGATACGCAGTATTTT.